This T cell receptor (beta chain) comes out of a study of T cell repertoires in cytomegalovirus infection. Study at large: TCR beta signatures that were public indicated CMV infection and matching HLA type.

CDR3 length: 14 residues. Germline trimming cut 5 bases from V and 4 bases from J; bases unmatched to any gene: 8. Germline V CDR1 and CDR2: SEHNR, FQNEAQ (reference sequence). This clonotype occurred a few times. Its cognate antigen is unknown. Study results and limitations: Predominance within the ex vivo response was attributable to HLA-C-restricted CMV-specific TCR beta clonotypes.

Each CDR3 protein is one row after TCRdb ran MiXCR on the reads. The repertoire consists of roughly 730,000 distinct CDR3 sequences, with roughly a third occurring once and the leading ten covering 15% to 20%. The V and J genes are TRBV7-9 and TRBJ2-7; 7 bases map to TRBD1. The sample consisted of cultured PBMCs, taken from culture after CMV antigen stimulation. The receptor was isolated from a human donor in good health (CMV status not recorded). Some clones in this sample may be carry-over from other donors' samples. This CDR3 reads CASSPRDSVYEQYF. DNA of the CDR3: TGTGCCAGCAGCCCAAGGGACAGCGTGTACGAGCAGTACTTC.